The rows below give T cell receptor beta chains drawn from one sample of a study of beta chain features in type 1 diabetes. Assay: immunoSEQ multiplex PCR; the TCRdb copy retains only in-frame clones and omits some. The sample has 450,000 to 550,000 clones, around 28% seen once. Source material: naive CD4+ T cells from blood. The source of these receptors is a man younger than 35 in good health. CDR3s include the opening cysteine and the closing phenylalanine or tryptophan. The D gene is left open where the match is weak. Size is omitted from some rows. Given values are once, few, many or a class for expanded clones.

clone size,J gene,D gene,V gene,CDR3 protein,CDR3 DNA
few,TRBJ1-5,TRBD1,TRBV7-9,CASSSRGRGPQHF,TGTGCCAGCAGCTCTAGGGGGCGAGGGCCCCAGCATTTT
NA,TRBJ2-3,TRBD2,TRBV5-4,CASARLAGATQYF,TGTGCCAGCGCAAGACTAGCGGGAGCGACGCAGTATTTT
few,TRBJ1-5,TRBD1,TRBV9,CASSTTTGVGQPQHF,TGTGCCAGCAGCACCACGACAGGGGTTGGGCAGCCCCAGCATTTT
few,TRBJ1-4,TRBD1,TRBV18,CASSPFGTGNEKLFF,TGTGCCAGCTCACCCTTCGGGACAGGGAATGAAAAACTGTTTTTT
NA,TRBJ1-2,NA,TRBV28,CASSFGLALYGYTF,TGTGCCAGCAGTTTCGGACTGGCGCTCTATGGCTACACCTTC
NA,TRBJ2-1,NA,TRBV14,CASSQDPGYNEQFF,TGTGCCAGCAGCCAAGATCCGGGGTACAATGAGCAGTTCTTC
NA,TRBJ1-2,NA,TRBV2,CASSLIGGVNYGYTF,TGTGCCAGCAGCCTCATAGGGGGAGTCAACTATGGCTACACCTTC
NA,TRBJ2-1,TRBD2,TRBV9,CASSPHPGLAVGEQFF,TGTGCCAGCAGCCCCCACCCGGGACTAGCGGTAGGTGAGCAGTTCTTC
NA,TRBJ2-7,TRBD2,TRBV7-2,CASSRNGRQGYEQYF,TGTGCCAGCAGCCGAAACGGGAGGCAGGGCTACGAGCAGTACTTC
NA,TRBJ2-1,NA,TRBV30,CAWWDLGSSYNEQFF,TGTGCCTGGTGGGACCTAGGTAGCTCCTACAATGAGCAGTTCTTC
NA,TRBJ2-5,TRBD2,TRBV29-1,CSVVPSGRTETQYF,TGCAGCGTTGTACCTAGCGGGAGGACAGAGACCCAGTACTTC
few,TRBJ2-3,NA,TRBV20-1,CSVGPDTQYF,TGCAGTGTTGGCCCAGATACGCAGTATTTT
few,TRBJ2-6,NA,TRBV30,CAWNPGSGANVLTF,TGTGCCTGGAATCCGGGCTCTGGGGCCAACGTCCTGACTTTC
NA,TRBJ1-1,NA,TRBV30,CAWSVTRSTEAFF,TGTGCCTGGAGTGTAACTCGGAGTACTGAAGCTTTCTTT
few,TRBJ2-3,TRBD2,TRBV29-1,CSSGMVAGAPTDTQYF,TGCAGCTCAGGGATGGTAGCGGGAGCCCCCACAGATACGCAGTATTTT
few,TRBJ2-3,NA,TRBV5-1,CASSLAGSVVDTQYF,TGCGCCAGCAGCTTGGCAGGGTCCGTCGTGGATACGCAGTATTTT
NA,TRBJ1-2,TRBD1,TRBV30,CANGQGLDGYTF,TGTGCCAACGGACAGGGCCTCGATGGCTACACCTTC
NA,TRBJ2-1,NA,TRBV30,CAWSVRYNEQFF,TGTGCCTGGAGTGTACGGTACAATGAGCAGTTCTTC
few,TRBJ2-3,TRBD2,TRBV30,CAWSALLGLVTDTQYF,TGTGCCTGGAGTGCCTTATTGGGACTAGTCACAGATACGCAGTATTTT
NA,TRBJ1-2,TRBD1,TRBV30,CAWGTGVLYGYTF,TGTGCCTGGGGGACAGGGGTCCTCTATGGCTACACCTTC
NA,TRBJ2-2,NA,TRBV9,CASSVARTGELFF,TGTGCCAGCAGCGTAGCCCGGACCGGGGAGCTGTTTTTT
NA,TRBJ1-2,NA,TRBV18,CASSPSGGYGYTF,TGTGCCAGCTCACCTTCCGGAGGCTATGGCTACACCTTC
NA,TRBJ2-2,NA,TRBV2,CASRSDRVFTGELFF,TGTGCCAGCAGGTCGGACAGAGTTTTCACCGGGGAGCTGTTTTTT
few,TRBJ2-1,TRBD2,TRBV14,CASRASGSNEQFF,TGTGCCAGCCGGGCTAGCGGGAGCAATGAGCAGTTCTTC
few,TRBJ1-3,NA,TRBV30,CAWSGTVSGNTIYF,TGTGCCTGGAGTGGAACCGTCTCTGGAAACACCATATATTTT
NA,TRBJ1-1,NA,TRBV11-3,CASSSNTEAFF,TGTGCCAGCAGCTCGAACACTGAAGCTTTCTTT
NA,TRBJ2-1,TRBD2,TRBV19,CASRGAGGVHNEQFF,TGTGCCAGTAGAGGAGCGGGGGGGGTCCACAATGAGCAGTTCTTC
NA,TRBJ2-3,TRBD1,TRBV27,CASTDRVTDTQYF,TGTGCCAGCACCGACAGGGTAACAGATACGCAGTATTTT
once,TRBJ1-2,NA,TRBV30,CAWRGSNYGYTF,TGTGCCTGGAGGGGATCTAACTATGGCTACACCTTC
few,TRBJ2-1,TRBD1,TRBV29-1,CSVLTGTGAYNEQFF,TGCAGCGTCCTGACCGGGACAGGGGCCTACAATGAGCAGTTCTTC
NA,TRBJ2-7,TRBD2,TRBV10-2,CASRPQLAGAYEQYF,TGCGCCAGCAGGCCCCAGCTAGCGGGAGCCTACGAGCAGTACTTC
NA,TRBJ2-5,NA,TRBV5-1,CASSPTGRGQETQYF,TGCGCCAGCAGCCCCACGGGACGGGGGCAAGAGACCCAGTACTTC
NA,TRBJ2-3,TRBD1,TRBV2,CASSEWGQGVGDTQYF,TGTGCCAGCAGTGAATGGGGACAGGGGGTTGGTGATACGCAGTATTTT
NA,TRBJ2-7,TRBD1,TRBV15,CATSRAKRQGHEQYF,TGTGCCACCAGCAGAGCAAAGAGACAGGGCCACGAGCAGTACTTC
NA,TRBJ2-7,TRBD2,TRBV15,CATSRLAGISYEQYF,TGTGCCACCAGCAGATTAGCGGGGATCTCCTACGAGCAGTACTTC
NA,TRBJ1-5,NA,TRBV6-6,CASSYSMMGGDQPQHF,TGTGCCAGCAGTTACTCGATGATGGGGGGCGATCAGCCCCAGCATTTT
NA,TRBJ2-3,NA,TRBV13,CASSTNRVVADTQYF,TGTGCCAGCAGCACGAACAGAGTGGTAGCAGATACGCAGTATTTT
NA,TRBJ2-1,NA,TRBV29-1,CSVSPGGGEQFF,TGCAGCGTGTCGCCTGGCGGTGGTGAGCAGTTCTTC
NA,TRBJ2-4,NA,TRBV7-2,CASSLEDRQGLDIQYF,TGTGCCAGCAGCTTAGAGGACCGACAAGGTTTGGACATTCAGTACTTC
NA,TRBJ1-1,NA,TRBV30,CACPLGGTNTEAFF,TGTGCCTGCCCCCTGGGAGGAACGAACACTGAAGCTTTCTTT
NA,TRBJ2-1,TRBD2,TRBV7-3,CASSLNAGGNNEQFF,TGTGCCAGCAGCTTAAATGCGGGAGGAAACAATGAGCAGTTCTTC
NA,TRBJ2-1,TRBD2,TRBV7-8,CASSLARLAGVSYNEQFF,TGTGCCAGCAGCTTAGCCCGACTAGCGGGAGTTTCCTACAATGAGCAGTTCTTC
few,TRBJ1-3,NA,TRBV2,CASSENLGNTIYF,TGTGCCAGCAGTGAAAATCTTGGAAACACCATATATTTT
NA,TRBJ1-4,NA,TRBV5-1,CASSLRQNNEKLFF,TGCGCCAGCAGCTTGAGGCAAAACAATGAAAAACTGTTTTTT
NA,TRBJ2-5,NA,TRBV28,CASSAADGLKETQYF,TGTGCCAGCAGTGCCGCGGACGGCTTAAAAGAGACCCAGTACTTC
few,TRBJ2-1,NA,TRBV9,CASSVGRDPYNEQFF,TGTGCCAGCAGCGTAGGCCGGGACCCTTACAATGAGCAGTTCTTC
NA,TRBJ2-1,TRBD2,TRBV27,CASSSGTSGSRPGNEQFF,TGTGCCAGCAGTTCAGGGACTAGCGGGAGCCGTCCTGGCAATGAGCAGTTCTTC
NA,TRBJ2-1,NA,TRBV2,CASSEALIGFF,TGTGCCAGCAGTGAAGCGCTTATTGGGTTCTTC
NA,TRBJ2-3,TRBD2,TRBV4-3,CASSQDGLAGPRSQYF,TGCGCCAGCAGCCAAGATGGACTAGCGGGGCCGAGATCGCAGTATTTT
few,TRBJ2-5,NA,TRBV2,CASSGDYQETQYF,TGTGCCAGCAGCGGGGACTACCAAGAGACCCAGTACTTC
few,TRBJ2-1,NA,TRBV5-1,CASSLVSGLVNEQFF,TGCGCCAGCAGCTTGGTTTCGGGACTCGTCAATGAGCAGTTCTTC
few,TRBJ2-1,TRBD2,TRBV6-1,CASRVLAGLNEQFF,TGTGCCAGCAGGGTTCTAGCGGGCCTCAATGAGCAGTTCTTC
NA,TRBJ1-2,NA,TRBV2,CASSGHSNYGYTF,TGTGCCAGCTCAGGACACTCTAACTATGGCTACACCTTC